The 6 T cell receptor beta chains below were found in one sample sequenced in a study of PD-1 blockade in classical Hodgkin lymphoma (dated by TCRdb to between 2020 and 2021). The method behind the library was the immunoSEQ multiplex PCR assay. As stored in TCRdb, this immuneACCESS dataset retains in-frame rearrangements with V and J assigned. A fraction of the clones does not appear; measured against another copy, unresolved V genes explain less than half of the discrepancy, and the remainder lacks a known reason. The sample table holds tens of thousands of clones, of which roughly 90% were seen once. The top ten constitute approximately 15% of the sample. In the paper's terms, the time point label means: cycle 4 day 1 (C4D1), after five to seven weeks of nivolumab. Relapse after autologous stem cell transplantation had occurred in all trial patients, and cohorts A, B and C were distinguished by prior brentuximab vedotin exposure.

This specimen consisted of peripheral blood mononuclear cells (PBMCs), obtained before the fourth cycle of nivolumab. The receptors derive from a human donor with classical Hodgkin lymphoma.

This chain connects TRBV9 to TRBJ1-3; D not resolved. Trimming pared 3 bases from V and 3 bases from J, leaving 10 bases between. Germline V gene data show CDR1 as SGDLS and CDR2 as YYNGEE. CDR3 length: 14 amino acids. This CDR3 reads CASSAPDGGNTIYF. CDR3 nucleotide sequence: TGTGCCAGCAGCGCCCCAGATGGTGGAAACACCATATATTTT.

This clone was found once. J is TRBJ2-2 and V is TRBV2; D is ambiguous. This CDR3 comprises 15 residues. V was shortened by 4 bases and J by 4 bases, with 13 bases between the two germline ends. Germline CDR1 and CDR2: SNHLY and FYNNEI. CDR3 nucleotides: TGTGCCAGCAGTGGGATTAGCAGCTTCACCGGGGAGCTGTTTTTT. It encodes CASSGISSFTGELFF.

This clone was seen a handful of times. This chain joins TRBV28 and TRBJ2-7, with TRBD2 matching over 8 bases. Germline V gene sequence: CDR1 MDHEN, CDR2 SYDVKM. The ends lost 5 bases at V and 5 bases at J; junction bases unmatched: 14. The CDR3 length is 16 residues. The CDR3 protein is CASSAPSLGGGHEQYF. The CDR3 region has the DNA TGTGCCAGCAGTGCACCTTCCCTCGGGGGGGGCCACGAGCAGTACTTC.

The rearrangement joins TRBV6-1 to TRBJ1-3; D is undetermined. Trimming shortened V by 10 bases and J by 7 bases, and 23 bases separated the two germline ends. CDR1 and CDR2 (germline): MNHNS, SASEGT. The CDR3 is made up of 15 amino acids. The CDR3 DNA reads as TGTGCCACCCTATCCCAATTGGGGAATTGGAACACCATATATTTT. This encodes CATLSQLGNWNTIYF.

By sample fraction, this clone is medium-sized (0.01 to 0.1%). The chain employs TRBV25-1 and TRBJ1-2, with D maybe TRBD1 (6 bases). The CDR3 consists of 17 residues. Deletions cut 4 bases from V and 0 bases from J, with 18 bases between. The germline gives CDR1 MGHDK, CDR2 SYGVNS. In DNA, the CDR3 is TGTGCCAGCAGTGGTCTACGGACAGTGACAGCTAACTATGGCTACACCTTC. It is translated as CASSGLRTVTANYGYTF.

The rearrangement joins TRBV4-1 to TRBJ1-1, with D tentatively TRBD1 (6 bases). V was cut by 7 bases and J by 1 base, with 22 bases left in between. The CDR3 is 17 amino acids. CDR1 and CDR2 (germline): MGHRA, YSYEKL. CDR3 in amino acids: CASTLVNKTGKNTEAFF. CDR3 bases: TGCGCCAGCACCTTAGTAAATAAAACAGGGAAGAACACTGAAGCTTTCTTT.